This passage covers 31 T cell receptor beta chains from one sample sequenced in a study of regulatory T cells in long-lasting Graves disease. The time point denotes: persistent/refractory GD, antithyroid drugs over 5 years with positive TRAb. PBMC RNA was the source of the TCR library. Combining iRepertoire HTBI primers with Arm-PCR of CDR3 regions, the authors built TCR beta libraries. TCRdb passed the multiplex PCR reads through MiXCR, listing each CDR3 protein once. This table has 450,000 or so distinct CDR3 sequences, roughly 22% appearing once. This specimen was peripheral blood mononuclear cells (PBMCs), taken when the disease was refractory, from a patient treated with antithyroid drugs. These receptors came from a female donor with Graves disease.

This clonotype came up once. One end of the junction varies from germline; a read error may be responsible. In nucleotides, the CDR3 is TGTGCCCGGAGTCGCCAGCGGGAGACCCAGTACTTC. Encoded protein: CARSRQRETQYF. J is TRBJ2-5 and V is TRBV30, with a tentative D call TRBD2 (5 bases). CDR1 and CDR2 from the germline V gene are GTSNPN and SVGIG (reference sequence). The length of the CDR3 is 12 residues.

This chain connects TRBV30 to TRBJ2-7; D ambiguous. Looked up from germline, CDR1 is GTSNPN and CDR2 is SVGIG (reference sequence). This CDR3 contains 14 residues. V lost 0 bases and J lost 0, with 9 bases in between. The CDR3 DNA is TGTGCCTGGAGTGTACACACCTCCTCCTACGAGCAGTACTTC. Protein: CAWSVHTSSYEQYF.

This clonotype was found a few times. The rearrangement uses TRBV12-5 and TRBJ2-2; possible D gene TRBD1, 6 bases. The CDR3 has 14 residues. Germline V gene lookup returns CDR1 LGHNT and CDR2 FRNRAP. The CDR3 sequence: CAPPPRGNTGELFF. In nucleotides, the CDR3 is TGTGCCCCCCCCCCCAGGGGAAACACCGGGGAGCTGTTTTTT. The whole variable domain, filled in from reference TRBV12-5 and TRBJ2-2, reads DARVTQTPRHKVTEMGQEVTMRCQPILGHNTVFWYRQTMMQGLELLAYFRNRAPLDDSGMPKDRFSAEMPDATLATLKIQPSEPRDSAVYFCAPPPRGNTGELFFGEGSRLTVL.

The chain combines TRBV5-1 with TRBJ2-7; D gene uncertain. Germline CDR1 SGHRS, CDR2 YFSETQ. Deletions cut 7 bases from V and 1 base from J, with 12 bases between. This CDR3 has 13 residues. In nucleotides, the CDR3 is TGCGCCAGCCGGGTCGGATTTTCCTACGAGCAGTACTTC. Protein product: CASRVGFSYEQYF.

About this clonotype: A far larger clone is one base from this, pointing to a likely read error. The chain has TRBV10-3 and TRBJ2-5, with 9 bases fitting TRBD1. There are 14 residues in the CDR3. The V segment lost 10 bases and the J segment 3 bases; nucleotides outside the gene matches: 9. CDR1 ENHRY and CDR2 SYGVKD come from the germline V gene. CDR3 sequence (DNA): TGTGCCAGCACCTCAAGGACAGGGGAAGAGACCCAGTACTTC. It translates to CASTSRTGEETQYF.

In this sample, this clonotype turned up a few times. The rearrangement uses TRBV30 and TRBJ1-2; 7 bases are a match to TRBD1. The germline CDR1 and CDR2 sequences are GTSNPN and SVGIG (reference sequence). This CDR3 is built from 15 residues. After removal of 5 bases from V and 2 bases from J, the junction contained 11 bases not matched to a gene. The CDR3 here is CAWATQPGQNYGYTF. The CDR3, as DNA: TGTGCCTGGGCTACGCAACCGGGACAGAACTATGGCTACACCTTC.

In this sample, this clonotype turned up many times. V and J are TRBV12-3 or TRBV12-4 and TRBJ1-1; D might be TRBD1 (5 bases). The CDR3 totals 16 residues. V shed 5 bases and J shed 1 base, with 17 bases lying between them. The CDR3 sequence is CASSKRAGQANTEAFF. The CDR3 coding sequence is TGTGCCAGCAGTAAGCGAGCGGGGCAAGCGAACACTGAAGCTTTCTTT.

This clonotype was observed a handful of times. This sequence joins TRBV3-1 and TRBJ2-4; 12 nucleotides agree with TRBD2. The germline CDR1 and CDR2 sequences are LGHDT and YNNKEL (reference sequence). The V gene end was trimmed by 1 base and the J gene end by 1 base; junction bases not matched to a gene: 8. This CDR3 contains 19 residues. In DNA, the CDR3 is TGTGCCAGCAGCCAAGGACTAGCGGGAGAGAGTGGGGCCAAAAACATTCAGTACTTC. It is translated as CASSQGLAGESGAKNIQYF.

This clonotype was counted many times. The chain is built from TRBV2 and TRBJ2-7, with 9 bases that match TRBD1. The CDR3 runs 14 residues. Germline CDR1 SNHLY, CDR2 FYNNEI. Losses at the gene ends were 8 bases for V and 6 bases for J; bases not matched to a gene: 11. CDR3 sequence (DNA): TGTGCCAGCGGTCTTGGGACAGGGCCTCGCGAGCAGTACTTC. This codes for CASGLGTGPREQYF.

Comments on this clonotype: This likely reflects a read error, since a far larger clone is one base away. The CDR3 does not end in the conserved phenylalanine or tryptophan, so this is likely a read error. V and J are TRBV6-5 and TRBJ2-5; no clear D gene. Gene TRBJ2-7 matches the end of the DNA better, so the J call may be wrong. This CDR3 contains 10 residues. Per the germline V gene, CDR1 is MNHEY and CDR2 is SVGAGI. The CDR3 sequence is CASSYPEQYS. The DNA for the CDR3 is TGTGCCAGCAGTTATCCCGAGCAGTACTCC.

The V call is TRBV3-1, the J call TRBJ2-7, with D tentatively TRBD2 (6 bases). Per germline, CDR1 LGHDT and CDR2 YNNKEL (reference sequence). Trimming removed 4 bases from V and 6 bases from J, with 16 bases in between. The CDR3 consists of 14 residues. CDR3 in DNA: TGTGCCAGCAGCCCCCGGGACTCACTTGGCGAGCAGTACTTC. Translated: CASSPRDSLGEQYF.

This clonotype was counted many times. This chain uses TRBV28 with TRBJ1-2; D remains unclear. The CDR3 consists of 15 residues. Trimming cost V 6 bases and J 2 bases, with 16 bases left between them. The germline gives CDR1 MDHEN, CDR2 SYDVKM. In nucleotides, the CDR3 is TGTGCCAGCAGGCCCGTAACAGCCGTAAACTATGGCTACACCTTC. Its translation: CASRPVTAVNYGYTF.

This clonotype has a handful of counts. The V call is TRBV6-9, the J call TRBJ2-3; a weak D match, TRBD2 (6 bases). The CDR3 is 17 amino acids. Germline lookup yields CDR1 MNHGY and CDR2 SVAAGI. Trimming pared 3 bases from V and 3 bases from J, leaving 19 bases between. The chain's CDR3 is CASSYTGGAVGTDTQYF. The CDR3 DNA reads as TGTGCCAGCAGTTACACCGGAGGGGCGGTAGGGACAGATACGCAGTATTTT.

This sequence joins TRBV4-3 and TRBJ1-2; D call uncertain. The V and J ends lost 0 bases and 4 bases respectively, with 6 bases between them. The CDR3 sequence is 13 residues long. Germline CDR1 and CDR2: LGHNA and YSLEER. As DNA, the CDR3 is TGCGCCAGCAGCCAAGACAGACTCTATGGCTACACCTTC. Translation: CASSQDRLYGYTF.

CDR3 loop: CASSPGQGTADEKLFF. The CDR3 coding sequence is TGTGCCAGCTCACCAGGACAGGGGACCGCTGATGAAAAACTGTTTTTT. The chain couples TRBV18 to TRBJ1-4; 9 nucleotides align to TRBD1. CDR1 KGHSH and CDR2 LQKENI come from the germline V gene. V shed 2 bases, J shed 6 bases, and the junction held 7 bases outside the gene matches. This CDR3 has 16 residues.

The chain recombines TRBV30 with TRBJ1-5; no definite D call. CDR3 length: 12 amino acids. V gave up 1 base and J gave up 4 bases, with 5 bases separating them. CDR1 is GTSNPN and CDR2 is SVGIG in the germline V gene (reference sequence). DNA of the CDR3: TGTGCCTGGAGTGGGCAGAATCAGCCCCAGCATTTT. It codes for CAWSGQNQPQHF.

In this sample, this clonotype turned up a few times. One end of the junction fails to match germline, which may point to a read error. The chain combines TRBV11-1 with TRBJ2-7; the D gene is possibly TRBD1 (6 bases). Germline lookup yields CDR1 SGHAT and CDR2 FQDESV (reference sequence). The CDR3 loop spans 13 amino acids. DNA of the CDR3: TGCGCCAGCAGCTTCCGGTCAGGGGACGAGCAGTACTTC. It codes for CASSFRSGDEQYF.

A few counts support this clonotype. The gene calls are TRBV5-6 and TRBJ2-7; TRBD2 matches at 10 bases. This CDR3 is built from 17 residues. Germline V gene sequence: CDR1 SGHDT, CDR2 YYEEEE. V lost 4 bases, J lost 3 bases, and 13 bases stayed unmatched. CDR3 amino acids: CASSPGGRAGGIYEQYF. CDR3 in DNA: TGTGCCAGCAGCCCAGGGGGGAGAGCGGGAGGGATCTACGAGCAGTACTTC.

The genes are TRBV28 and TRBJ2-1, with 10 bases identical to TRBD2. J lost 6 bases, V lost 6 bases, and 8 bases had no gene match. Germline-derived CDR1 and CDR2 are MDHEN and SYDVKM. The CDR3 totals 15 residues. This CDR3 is CASRILAGLVNEQFF. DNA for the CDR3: TGTGCCAGCAGGATACTAGCGGGGCTAGTCAATGAGCAGTTCTTC. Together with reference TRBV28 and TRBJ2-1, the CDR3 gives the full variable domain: DVKVTQSSRYLVKRTGEKVFLECVQDMDHENMFWYRQDPGLGLRLIYFSYDVKMKEKGDIPEGYSVSREKKERFSLILESASTNQTSMYLCASRILAGLVNEQFFGPGTRLTVL.

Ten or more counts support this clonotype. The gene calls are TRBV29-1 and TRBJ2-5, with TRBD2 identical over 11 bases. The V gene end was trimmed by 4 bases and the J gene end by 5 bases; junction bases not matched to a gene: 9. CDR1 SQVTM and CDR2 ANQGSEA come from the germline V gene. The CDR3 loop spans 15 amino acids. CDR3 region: CSVVVAGGPGETQYF. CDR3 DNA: TGCAGCGTTGTAGTAGCGGGAGGGCCGGGGGAGACCCAGTACTTC.

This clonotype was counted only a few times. The CDR3 DNA is TGTGCCAGCAGCGTACAAAGCGCCGGCTACGAGCAGTACTTC. The encoded protein is CASSVQSAGYEQYF. The rearrangement links TRBV9 to TRBJ2-7; no definite D call. V gave up 1 base and J gave up 3 bases, with 11 bases separating them. The CDR3 contains 14 residues. Germline CDR1 reads SGDLS; CDR2 reads YYNGEE.

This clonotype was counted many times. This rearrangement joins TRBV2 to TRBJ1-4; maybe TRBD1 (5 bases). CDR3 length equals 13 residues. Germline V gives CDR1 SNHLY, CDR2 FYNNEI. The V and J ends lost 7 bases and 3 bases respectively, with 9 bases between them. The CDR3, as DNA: TGTGCCAGCAAACGGGGGTCTAATGAAAAACTGTTTTTT. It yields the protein CASKRGSNEKLFF.

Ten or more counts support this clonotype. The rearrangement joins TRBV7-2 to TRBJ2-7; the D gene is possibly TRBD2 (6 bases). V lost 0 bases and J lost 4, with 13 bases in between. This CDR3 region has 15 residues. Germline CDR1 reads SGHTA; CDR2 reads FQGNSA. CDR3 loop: CASSLATRGKYEQYF. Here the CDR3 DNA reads TGTGCCAGCAGCTTAGCCACTCGGGGGAAATACGAGCAGTACTTC.

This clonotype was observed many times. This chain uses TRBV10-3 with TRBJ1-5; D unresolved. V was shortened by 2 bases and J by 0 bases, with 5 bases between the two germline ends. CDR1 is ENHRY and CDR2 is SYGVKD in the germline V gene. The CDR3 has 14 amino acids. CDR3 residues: CAISEDGSNQPQHF. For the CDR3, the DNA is TGTGCCATCAGTGAGGACGGTAGCAATCAGCCCCAGCATTTT.

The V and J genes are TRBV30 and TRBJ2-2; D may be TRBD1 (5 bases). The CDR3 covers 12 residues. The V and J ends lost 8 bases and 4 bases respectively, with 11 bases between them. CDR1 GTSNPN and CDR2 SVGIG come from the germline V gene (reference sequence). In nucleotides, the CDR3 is TGTGCCGCGACAGCCACCACCGGGGAGCTGTTTTTT. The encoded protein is CAATATTGELFF.

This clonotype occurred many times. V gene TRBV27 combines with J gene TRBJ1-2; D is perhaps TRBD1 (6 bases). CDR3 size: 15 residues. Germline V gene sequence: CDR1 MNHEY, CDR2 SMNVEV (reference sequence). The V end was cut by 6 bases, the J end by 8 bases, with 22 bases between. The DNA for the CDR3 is TGTGCCAGCAGAACACTCTCCGGGGGGGCGCAGGGCTACACCTTC. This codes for CASRTLSGGAQGYTF.

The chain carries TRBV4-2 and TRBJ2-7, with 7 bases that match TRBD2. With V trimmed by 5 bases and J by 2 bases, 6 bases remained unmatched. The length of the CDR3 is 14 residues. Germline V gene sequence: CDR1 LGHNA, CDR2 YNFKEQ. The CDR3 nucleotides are TGTGCCAGCAGCGTGGGGGAGGGGCCCTACGAGCAGTACTTC. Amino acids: CASSVGEGPYEQYF.

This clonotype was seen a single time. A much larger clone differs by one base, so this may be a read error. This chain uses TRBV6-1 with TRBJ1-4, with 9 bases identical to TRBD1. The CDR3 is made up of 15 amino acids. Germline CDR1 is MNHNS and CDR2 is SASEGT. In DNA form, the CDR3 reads TGTACCAGCAGTGAGTCACAGGGGGCGGATGAAAAACTGTTTTTT. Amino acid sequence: CTSSESQGADEKLFF.

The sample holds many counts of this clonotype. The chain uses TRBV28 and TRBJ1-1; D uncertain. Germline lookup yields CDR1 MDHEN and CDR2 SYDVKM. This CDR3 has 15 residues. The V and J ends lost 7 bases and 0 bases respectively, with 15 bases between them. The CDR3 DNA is TGTGCCAGCACCCCCAGCCAGTTCATGAACACTGAAGCTTTCTTT. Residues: CASTPSQFMNTEAFF. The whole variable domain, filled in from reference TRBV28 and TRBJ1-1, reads DVKVTQSSRYLVKRTGEKVFLECVQDMDHENMFWYRQDPGLGLRLIYFSYDVKMKEKGDIPEGYSVSREKKERFSLILESASTNQTSMYLCASTPSQFMNTEAFFGQGTRLTVV.

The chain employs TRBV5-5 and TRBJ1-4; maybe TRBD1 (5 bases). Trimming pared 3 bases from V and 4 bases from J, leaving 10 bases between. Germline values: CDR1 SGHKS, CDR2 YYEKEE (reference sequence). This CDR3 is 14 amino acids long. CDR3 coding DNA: TGTGCCAGCAGCTCGGGGCAGTTTAATGAAAAACTGTTTTTT. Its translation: CASSSGQFNEKLFF.

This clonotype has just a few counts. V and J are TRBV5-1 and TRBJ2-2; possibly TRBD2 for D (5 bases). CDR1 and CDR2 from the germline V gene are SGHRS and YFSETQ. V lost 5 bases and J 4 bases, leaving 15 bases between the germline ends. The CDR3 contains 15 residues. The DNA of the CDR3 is TGCGCCAGCAGGACCACTAGTTTCAGCACCGGGGAGCTGTTTTTT. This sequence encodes CASRTTSFSTGELFF.